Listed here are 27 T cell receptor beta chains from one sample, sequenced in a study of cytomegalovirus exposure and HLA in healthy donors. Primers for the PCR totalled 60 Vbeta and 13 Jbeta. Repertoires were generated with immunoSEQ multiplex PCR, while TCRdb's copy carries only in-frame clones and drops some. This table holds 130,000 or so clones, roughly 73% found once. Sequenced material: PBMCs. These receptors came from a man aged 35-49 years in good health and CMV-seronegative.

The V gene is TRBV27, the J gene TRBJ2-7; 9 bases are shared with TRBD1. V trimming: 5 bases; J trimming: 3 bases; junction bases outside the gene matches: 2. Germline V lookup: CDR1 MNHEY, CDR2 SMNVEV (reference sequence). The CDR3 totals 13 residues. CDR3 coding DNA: TGTGCCAGCAGTGGACAGGGGTACTACGAGCAGTACTTC. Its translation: CASSGQGYYEQYF.

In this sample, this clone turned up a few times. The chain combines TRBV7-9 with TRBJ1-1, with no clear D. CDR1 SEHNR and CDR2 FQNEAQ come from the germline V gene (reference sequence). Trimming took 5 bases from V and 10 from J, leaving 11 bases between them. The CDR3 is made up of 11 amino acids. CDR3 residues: CASSETGRAFF. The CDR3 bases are TGTGCCAGCAGCGAGACGGGTAGAGCTTTCTTT.

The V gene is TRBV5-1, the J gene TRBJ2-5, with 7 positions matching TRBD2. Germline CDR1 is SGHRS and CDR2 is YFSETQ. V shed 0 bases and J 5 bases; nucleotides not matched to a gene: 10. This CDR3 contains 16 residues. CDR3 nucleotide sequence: TGCGCCAGCAGCTTGGAGATCGAATCGCGGGGGGAGACCCAGTACTTC. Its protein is CASSLEIESRGETQYF.

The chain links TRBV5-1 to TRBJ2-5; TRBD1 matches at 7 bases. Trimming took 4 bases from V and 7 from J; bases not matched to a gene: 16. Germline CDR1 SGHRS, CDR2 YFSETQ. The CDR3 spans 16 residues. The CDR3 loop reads CASSGVISQGIGTQYF. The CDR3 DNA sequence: TGCGCCAGCAGCGGGGTAATATCACAGGGGATTGGGACCCAGTACTTC.

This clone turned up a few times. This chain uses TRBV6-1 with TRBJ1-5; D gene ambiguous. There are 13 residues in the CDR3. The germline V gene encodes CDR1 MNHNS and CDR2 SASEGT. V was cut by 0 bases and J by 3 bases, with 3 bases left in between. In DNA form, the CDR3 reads TGTGCCAGCAGTGAAGCCCTCAATCAGCCCCAGCATTTT. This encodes CASSEALNQPQHF.

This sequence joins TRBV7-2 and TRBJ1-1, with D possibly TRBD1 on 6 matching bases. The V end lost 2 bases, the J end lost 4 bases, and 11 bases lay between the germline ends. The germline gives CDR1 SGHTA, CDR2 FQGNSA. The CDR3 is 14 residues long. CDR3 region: CASSLYRDGTEAFF. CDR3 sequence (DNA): TGTGCCAGCAGCTTATACAGGGACGGCACTGAAGCTTTCTTT.

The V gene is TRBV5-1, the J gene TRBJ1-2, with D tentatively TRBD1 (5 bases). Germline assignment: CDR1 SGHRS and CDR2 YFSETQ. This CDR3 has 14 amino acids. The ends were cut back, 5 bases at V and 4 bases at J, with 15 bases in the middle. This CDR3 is CASRPDILPYGYTF. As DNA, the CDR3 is TGCGCCAGCAGACCGGACATTCTCCCCTATGGCTACACCTTC.

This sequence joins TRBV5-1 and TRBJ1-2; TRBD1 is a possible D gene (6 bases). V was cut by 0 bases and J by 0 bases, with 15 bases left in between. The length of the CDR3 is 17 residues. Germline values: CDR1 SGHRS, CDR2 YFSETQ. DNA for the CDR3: TGCGCCAGCAGCTTGGGTACAGGGACGGTTTCTAACTATGGCTACACCTTC. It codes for CASSLGTGTVSNYGYTF.

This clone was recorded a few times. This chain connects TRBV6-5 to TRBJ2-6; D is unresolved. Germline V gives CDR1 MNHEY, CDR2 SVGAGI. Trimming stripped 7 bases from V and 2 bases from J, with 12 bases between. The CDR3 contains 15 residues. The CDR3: CASTPTGAGANVLTF. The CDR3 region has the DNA TGTGCCAGCACCCCGACCGGAGCTGGGGCCAACGTCCTGACTTTC.

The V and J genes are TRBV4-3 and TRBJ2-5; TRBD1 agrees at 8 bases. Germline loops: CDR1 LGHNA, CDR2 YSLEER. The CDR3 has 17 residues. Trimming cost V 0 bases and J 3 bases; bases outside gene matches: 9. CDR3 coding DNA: TGCGCCAGCAGCCAAGATACTAAGGCAGGGGGCGAAGAGACCCAGTACTTC. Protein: CASSQDTKAGGEETQYF.

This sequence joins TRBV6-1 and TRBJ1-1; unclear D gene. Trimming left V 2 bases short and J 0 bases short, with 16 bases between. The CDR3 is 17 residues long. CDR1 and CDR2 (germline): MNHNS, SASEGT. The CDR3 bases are TGTGCCAGCAGTGAAAGAATGGAGTGGATCATGAACACTGAAGCTTTCTTT. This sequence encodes CASSERMEWIMNTEAFF.

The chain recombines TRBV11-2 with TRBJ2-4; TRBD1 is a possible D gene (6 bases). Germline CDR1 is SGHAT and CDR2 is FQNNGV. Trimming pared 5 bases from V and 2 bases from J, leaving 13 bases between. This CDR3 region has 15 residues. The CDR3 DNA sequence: TGTGCCAGCAGCCCCAGAGGGGGATCCAAAAACATTCAGTACTTC. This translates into CASSPRGGSKNIQYF. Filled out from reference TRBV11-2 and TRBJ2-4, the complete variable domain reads EAGVAQSPRYKIIEKRQSVAFWCNPISGHATLYWYQQILGQGPKLLIQFQNNGVVDDSQLPKDRFSAERLKGVDSTLKIQPAKLEDSAVYLCASSPRGGSKNIQYFGAGTRLSVL.

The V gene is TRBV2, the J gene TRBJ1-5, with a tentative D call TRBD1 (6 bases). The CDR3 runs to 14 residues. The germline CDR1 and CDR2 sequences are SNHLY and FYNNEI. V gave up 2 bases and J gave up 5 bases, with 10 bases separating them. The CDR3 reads CASSERTDDQPQHF. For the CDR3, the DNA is TGTGCCAGCAGTGAACGGACAGACGATCAGCCCCAGCATTTT.

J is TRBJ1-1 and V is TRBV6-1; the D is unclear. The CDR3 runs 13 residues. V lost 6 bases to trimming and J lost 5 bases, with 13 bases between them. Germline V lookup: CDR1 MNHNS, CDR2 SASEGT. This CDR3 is CASSLEGWTEAFF. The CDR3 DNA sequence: TGTGCCAGCAGCCTCGAGGGCTGGACTGAAGCTTTCTTT.

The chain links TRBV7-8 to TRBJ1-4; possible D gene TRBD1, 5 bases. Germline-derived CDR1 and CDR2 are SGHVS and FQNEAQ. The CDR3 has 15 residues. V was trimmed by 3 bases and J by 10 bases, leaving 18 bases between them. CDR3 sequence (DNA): TGTGCCAGCAGCTTGGCACGGGGGGGGTTCGGAAAACTGTTTTTT. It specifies CASSLARGGFGKLFF.

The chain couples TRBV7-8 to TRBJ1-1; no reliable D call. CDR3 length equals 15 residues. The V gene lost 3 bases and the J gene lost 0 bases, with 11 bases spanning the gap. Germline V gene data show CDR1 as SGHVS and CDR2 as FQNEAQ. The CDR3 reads CASSFRTLMNTEAFF. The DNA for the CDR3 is TGTGCCAGCAGCTTTCGGACTCTGATGAACACTGAAGCTTTCTTT. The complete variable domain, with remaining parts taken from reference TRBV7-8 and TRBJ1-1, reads GAGVSQSPRYKVAKRGQDVALRCDPISGHVSLFWYQQALGQGPEFLTYFQNEAQLDKSGLPSDRFFAERPEGSVSTLKIQRTQQEDSAVYLCASSFRTLMNTEAFFGQGTRLTVV.

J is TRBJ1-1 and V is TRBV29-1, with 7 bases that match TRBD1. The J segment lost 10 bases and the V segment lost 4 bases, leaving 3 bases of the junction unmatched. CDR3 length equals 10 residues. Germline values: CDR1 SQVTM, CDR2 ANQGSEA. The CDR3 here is CSVADRVAFF. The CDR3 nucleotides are TGCAGCGTTGCCGACAGGGTAGCTTTCTTT.

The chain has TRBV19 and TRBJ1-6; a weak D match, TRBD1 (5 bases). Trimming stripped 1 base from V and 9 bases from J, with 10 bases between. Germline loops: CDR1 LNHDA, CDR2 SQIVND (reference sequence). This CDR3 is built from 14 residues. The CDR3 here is CASSIAREASPLHF. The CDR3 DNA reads TGTGCCAGTAGTATAGCCAGGGAGGCTTCACCCCTCCACTTT. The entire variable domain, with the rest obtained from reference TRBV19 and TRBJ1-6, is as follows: DGGITQSPKYLFRKEGQNVTLSCEQNLNHDAMYWYRQDPGQGLRLIYYSQIVNDFQKGDIAEGYSVSREKKESFPLTVTSAQKNPTAFYLCASSIAREASPLHFGNGTRLTVT.

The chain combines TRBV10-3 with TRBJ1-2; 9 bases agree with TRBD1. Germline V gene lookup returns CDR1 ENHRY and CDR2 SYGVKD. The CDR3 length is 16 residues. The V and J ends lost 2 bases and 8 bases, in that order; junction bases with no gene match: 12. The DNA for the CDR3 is TGTGCCATCAGTGAGCTTCCCGGGACAGGGACGGACGGCTACACCTTC. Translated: CAISELPGTGTDGYTF.

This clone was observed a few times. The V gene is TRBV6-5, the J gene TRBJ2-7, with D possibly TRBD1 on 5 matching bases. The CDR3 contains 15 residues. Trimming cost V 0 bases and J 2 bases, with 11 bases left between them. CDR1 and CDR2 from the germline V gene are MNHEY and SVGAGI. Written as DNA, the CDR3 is TGTGCCAGCAGTTACTCCTGGCAGGGAACCTACGAGCAGTACTTC. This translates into CASSYSWQGTYEQYF.

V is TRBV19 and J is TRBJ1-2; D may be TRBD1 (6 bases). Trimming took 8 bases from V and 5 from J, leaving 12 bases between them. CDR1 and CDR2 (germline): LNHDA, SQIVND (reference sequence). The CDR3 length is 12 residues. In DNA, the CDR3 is TGTGCCAGTTCTAGGACAGCATATGGCTACACCTTC. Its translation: CASSRTAYGYTF.

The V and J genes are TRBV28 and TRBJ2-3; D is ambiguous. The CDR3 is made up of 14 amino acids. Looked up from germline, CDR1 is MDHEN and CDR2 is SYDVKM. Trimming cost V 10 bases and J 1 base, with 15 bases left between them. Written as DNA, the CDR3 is TGTGCCATTGGTCAGCCCCTAGGCACAGATACGCAGTATTTT. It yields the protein CAIGQPLGTDTQYF.

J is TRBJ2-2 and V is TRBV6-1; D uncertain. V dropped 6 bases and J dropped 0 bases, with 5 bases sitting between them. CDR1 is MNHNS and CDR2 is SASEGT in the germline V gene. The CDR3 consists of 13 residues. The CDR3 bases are TGTGCCAGCAGCGGTCCGAACACCGGGGAGCTGTTTTTT. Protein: CASSGPNTGELFF.

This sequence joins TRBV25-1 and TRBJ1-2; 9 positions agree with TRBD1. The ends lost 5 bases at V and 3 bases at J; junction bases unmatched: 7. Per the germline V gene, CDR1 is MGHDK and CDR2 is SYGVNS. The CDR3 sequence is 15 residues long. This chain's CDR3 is CASSPLGQGDYGYTF. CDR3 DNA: TGTGCCAGCAGTCCACTGGGACAGGGAGACTATGGCTACACCTTC.

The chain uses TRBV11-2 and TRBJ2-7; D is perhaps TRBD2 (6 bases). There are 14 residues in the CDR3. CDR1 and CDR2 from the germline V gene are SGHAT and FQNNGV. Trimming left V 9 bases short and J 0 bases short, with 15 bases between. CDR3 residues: CASLRGPSSYEQYF. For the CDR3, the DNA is TGTGCCAGTTTGCGGGGCCCCAGCTCCTACGAGCAGTACTTC.

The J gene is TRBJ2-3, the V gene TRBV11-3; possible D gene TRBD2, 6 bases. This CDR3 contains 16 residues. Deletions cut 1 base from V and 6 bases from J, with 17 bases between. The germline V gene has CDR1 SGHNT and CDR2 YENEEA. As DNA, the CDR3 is TGTGCCAGCAGCTTAGCTCCTGGGGGGACGGCGGATACGCAGTATTTT. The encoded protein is CASSLAPGGTADTQYF.

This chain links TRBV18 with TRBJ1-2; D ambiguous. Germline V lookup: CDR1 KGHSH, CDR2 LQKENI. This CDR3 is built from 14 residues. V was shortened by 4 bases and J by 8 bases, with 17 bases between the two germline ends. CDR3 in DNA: TGTGCCAGCTCACAAGCCCTAGATAGTAGGGGCTACACCTTC. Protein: CASSQALDSRGYTF.